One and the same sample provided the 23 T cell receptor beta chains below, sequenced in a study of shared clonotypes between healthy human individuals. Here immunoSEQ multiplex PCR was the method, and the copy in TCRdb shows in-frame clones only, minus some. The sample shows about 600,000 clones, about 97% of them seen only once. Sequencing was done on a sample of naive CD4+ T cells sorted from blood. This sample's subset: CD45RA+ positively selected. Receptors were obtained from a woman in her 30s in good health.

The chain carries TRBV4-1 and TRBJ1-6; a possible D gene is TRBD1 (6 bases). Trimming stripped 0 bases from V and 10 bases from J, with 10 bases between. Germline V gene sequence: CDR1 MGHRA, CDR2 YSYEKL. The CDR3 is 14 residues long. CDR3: CASSQEFGGSPLHF. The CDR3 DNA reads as TGCGCCAGCAGCCAAGAATTTGGGGGCTCACCCCTCCACTTT.

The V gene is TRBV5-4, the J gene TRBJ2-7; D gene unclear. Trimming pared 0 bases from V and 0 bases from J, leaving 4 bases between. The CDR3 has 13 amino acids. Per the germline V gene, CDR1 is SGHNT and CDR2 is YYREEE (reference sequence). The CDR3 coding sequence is TGTGCCAGCAGCTTGGGGAGCTCCTACGAGCAGTACTTC. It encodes CASSLGSSYEQYF.

CDR3: CASSWGNTEAFF. The CDR3, as DNA: TGTGCCAGCAGTTGGGGTAACACTGAAGCTTTCTTT. This chain connects TRBV6-5 to TRBJ1-1; no reliable D call. Between the trimmed V and J ends, which lost 4 bases and 2 bases, there was a span of 5 bases. This CDR3 comprises 12 residues. Germline V gene data show CDR1 as MNHEY and CDR2 as SVGAGI.

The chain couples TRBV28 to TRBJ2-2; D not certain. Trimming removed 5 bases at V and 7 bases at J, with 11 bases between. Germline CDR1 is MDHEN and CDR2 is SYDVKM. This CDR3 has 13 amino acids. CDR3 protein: CASSEFGNGELFF. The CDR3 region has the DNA TGTGCCAGCAGTGAATTCGGAAACGGGGAGCTGTTTTTT.

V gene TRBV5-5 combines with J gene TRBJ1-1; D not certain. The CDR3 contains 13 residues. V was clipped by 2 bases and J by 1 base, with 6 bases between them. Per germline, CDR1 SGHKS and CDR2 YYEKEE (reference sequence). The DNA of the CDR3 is TGTGCCAGCAGCTTTGGGGAGAACACTGAAGCTTTCTTT. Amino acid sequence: CASSFGENTEAFF.

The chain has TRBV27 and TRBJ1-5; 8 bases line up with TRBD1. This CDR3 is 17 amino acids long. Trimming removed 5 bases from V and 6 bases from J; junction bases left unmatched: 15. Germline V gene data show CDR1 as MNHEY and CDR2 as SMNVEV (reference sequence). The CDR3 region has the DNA TGTGCCAGCAGTCGAACCGCAACAGGGGGTTACGGTCAGCCCCAGCATTTT. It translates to CASSRTATGGYGQPQHF.

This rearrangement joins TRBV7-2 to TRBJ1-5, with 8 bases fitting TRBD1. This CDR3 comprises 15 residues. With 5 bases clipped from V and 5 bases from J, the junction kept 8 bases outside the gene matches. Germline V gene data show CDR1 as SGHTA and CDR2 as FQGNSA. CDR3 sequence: CASSRQGFIDQPQHF. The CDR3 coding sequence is TGTGCCAGCAGCCGACAGGGGTTCATAGATCAGCCCCAGCATTTT.

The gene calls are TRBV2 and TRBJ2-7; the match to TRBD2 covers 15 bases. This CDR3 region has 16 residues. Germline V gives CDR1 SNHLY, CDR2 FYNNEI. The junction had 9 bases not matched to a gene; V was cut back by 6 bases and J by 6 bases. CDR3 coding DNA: TGTGCCAGCAGGAGGGGACTAGCGGGAGGTCTCGCCGAGCAGTACTTC. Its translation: CASRRGLAGGLAEQYF.

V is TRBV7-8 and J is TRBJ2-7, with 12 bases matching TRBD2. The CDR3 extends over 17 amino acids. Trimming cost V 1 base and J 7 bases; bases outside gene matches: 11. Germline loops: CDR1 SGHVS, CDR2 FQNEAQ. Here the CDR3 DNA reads TGTGCCAGCAGCTTAGAGGCTAGCGGGAGGGGATTGAGGGAGCAGTACTTC. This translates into CASSLEASGRGLREQYF.

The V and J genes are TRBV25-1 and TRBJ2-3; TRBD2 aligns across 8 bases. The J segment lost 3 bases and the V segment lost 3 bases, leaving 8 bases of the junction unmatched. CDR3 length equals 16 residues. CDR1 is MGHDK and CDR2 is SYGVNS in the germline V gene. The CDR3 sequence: CASSDTVLAVTDTQYF. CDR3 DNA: TGTGCCAGCAGTGATACGGTACTAGCGGTGACAGATACGCAGTATTTT. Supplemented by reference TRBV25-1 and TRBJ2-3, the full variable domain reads EADIYQTPRYLVIGTGKKITLECSQTMGHDKMYWYQQDPGMELHLIHYSYGVNSTEKGDLSSESTVSRIRTEHFPLTLESARPSHTSQYLCASSDTVLAVTDTQYFGPGTRLTVL.

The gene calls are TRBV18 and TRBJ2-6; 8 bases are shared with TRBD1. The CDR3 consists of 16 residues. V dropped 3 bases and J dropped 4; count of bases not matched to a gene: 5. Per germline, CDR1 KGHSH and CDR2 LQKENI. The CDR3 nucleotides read TGTGCCAGCTCACCCCGGACAGGGTTGGGGGCCAACGTCCTGACTTTC. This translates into CASSPRTGLGANVLTF.

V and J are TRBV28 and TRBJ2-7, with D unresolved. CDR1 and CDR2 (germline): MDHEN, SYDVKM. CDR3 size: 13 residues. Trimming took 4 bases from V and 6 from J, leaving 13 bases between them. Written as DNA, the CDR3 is TGTGCCAGCAGTTGGACCGGAGTAATCGAGCAGTACTTC. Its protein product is CASSWTGVIEQYF.

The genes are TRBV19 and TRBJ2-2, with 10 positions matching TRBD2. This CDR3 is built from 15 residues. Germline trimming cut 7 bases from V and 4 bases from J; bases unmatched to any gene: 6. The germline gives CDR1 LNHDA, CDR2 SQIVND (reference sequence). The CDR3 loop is CASMDSGRRTGELFF. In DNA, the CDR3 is TGTGCCAGTATGGATAGCGGGAGGCGCACCGGGGAGCTGTTTTTT.

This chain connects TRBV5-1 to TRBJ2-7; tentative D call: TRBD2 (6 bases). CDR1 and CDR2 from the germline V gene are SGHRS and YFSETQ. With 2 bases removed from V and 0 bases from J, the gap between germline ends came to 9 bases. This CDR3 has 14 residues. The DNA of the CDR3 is TGCGCCAGCAGCTTTGGGACTCTCTCCTACGAGCAGTACTTC. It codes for CASSFGTLSYEQYF.

CDR3 residues: CASSPTSPGLHDTYEQYF. The CDR3, as DNA: TGTGCCAGCAGCCCCACCAGTCCCGGACTCCACGACACCTACGAGCAGTACTTC. The rearrangement links TRBV7-6 to TRBJ2-7, with D possibly matching TRBD2 (5 bases). V was pared by 5 bases and J by 2 bases, with 25 bases between. CDR3 length: 18 amino acids. Germline loops: CDR1 SGHVS, CDR2 FNYEAQ. Filled out from reference TRBV7-6 and TRBJ2-7, the complete variable domain reads GAGVSQSPRYKVTKRGQDVALRCDPISGHVSLYWYRQALGQGPEFLTYFNYEAQQDKSGLPNDRFSAERPEGSISTLTIQRTEQRDSAMYRCASSPTSPGLHDTYEQYFGPGTRLTVT.

The chain's CDR3 is CASNTSPGSYEQYF. The CDR3 coding sequence is TGCGCCAGCAACACCTCCCCGGGGAGCTACGAGCAGTACTTC. The rearrangement joins TRBV5-1 to TRBJ2-7; TRBD2 might be the D (5 bases). The germline V gene encodes CDR1 SGHRS and CDR2 YFSETQ. With 6 bases removed from V and 3 bases from J, the gap between germline ends came to 16 bases. This CDR3 is built from 14 residues.

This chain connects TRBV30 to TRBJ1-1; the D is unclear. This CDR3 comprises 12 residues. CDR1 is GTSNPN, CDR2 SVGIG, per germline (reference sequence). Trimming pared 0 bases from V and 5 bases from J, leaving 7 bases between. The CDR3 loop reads CAWSVTRTEAFF. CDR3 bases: TGTGCCTGGAGTGTAACCAGAACTGAAGCTTTCTTT.

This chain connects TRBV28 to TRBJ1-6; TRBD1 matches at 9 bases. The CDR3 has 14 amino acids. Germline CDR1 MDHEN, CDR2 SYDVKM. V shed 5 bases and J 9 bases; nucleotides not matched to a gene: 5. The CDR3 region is CASSRDRVGSPLHF. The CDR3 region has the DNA TGTGCCAGCAGTCGGGACAGGGTTGGTTCACCCCTCCACTTT.

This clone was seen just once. The CDR3 region is CASSFERDRGYEQYF. The CDR3 DNA reads TGCGCCAGCAGCTTTGAGCGGGACCGAGGCTACGAGCAGTACTTC. This chain uses TRBV5-1 with TRBJ2-5, with 7 bases lining up with TRBD2. The end of the DNA fits TRBJ2-7 better, so the J call may be wrong. The CDR3 is made up of 15 amino acids. In germline, CDR1 is SGHRS, CDR2 YFSETQ.

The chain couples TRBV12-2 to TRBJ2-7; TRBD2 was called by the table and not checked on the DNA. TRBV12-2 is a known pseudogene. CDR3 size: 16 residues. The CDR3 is CASRLVFVLAGGEQYF. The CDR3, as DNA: TGTGCAAGTCGCTTAGTTTTTGTACTAGCGGGAGGCGAGCAGTACTTC.

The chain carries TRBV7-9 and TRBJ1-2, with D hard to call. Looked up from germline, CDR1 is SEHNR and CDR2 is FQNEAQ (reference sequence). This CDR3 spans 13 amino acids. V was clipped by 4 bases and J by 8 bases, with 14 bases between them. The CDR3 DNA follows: TGTGCCAGCAGCTCTCCACCCCCTGCAGGCTACACCTTC. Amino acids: CASSSPPPAGYTF.

DNA for the CDR3: TGTGCCAGCAGCTTGACATACAACACTGAAGCTTTCTTT. This encodes CASSLTYNTEAFF. The chain has TRBV11-2 and TRBJ1-1; the D is unclear. V gave up 3 bases and J gave up 2 bases, with 7 bases separating them. Germline V gives CDR1 SGHAT, CDR2 FQNNGV. CDR3 length: 13 amino acids.

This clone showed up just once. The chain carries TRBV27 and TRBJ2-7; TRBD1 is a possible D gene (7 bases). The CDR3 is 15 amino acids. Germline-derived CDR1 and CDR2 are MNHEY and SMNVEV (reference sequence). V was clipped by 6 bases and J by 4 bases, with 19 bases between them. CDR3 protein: CASRTSQGQTYEQYF. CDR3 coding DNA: TGTGCCAGCAGAACTAGCCAGGGACAGACATACGAGCAGTACTTC.